Each of the 24 T cell receptor beta chains below was sequenced from the same sample in a study of tumor-infiltrating lymphocytes in primary liver carcinoma (dated by TCRdb to 2017 to 2019). TRIzol reagent was used to extract blood RNA from unsorted whole blood, while the DNeasy Blood & Tissue kit provided the germline DNA. The reads were generated on an Illumina HiSeq 2500. TCRbeta-specific cDNA was reverse-transcribed from 500 ng total RNA using a constant-region primer and ProtoScript II reverse transcriptase. TCRbeta libraries were built with three nested multiplex PCR rounds, a slightly modified ARM-PCR procedure. The first two PCR rounds used multiplex TRBV1-TRBV30 forward primers with a Cbeta reverse primer, each for approximately 10 cycles. In-frame beta chains were kept once TCRdb had trimmed the public reads at Q25 with fastp and called clones with MiXCR. Rows with a matching CDR3 protein are joined into one entry that keeps the most common DNA and genes. Across this sample there are 300,000 to 400,000 distinct CDR3 sequences, with about 60% seen only once. More than 8.5% of the sample belongs to the ten largest clones.

The sample comprised peripheral blood. The receptors shown here come from a man in his forties with primary liver carcinoma and hepatitis B virus infection.

About this clonotype: Possible read error: a much larger clone is one base away. This chain uses TRBV6-1 with TRBJ1-1; D perhaps matches TRBD1 (5 bases). This CDR3 spans 14 amino acids. Per germline, CDR1 MNHNS and CDR2 SASEGT. The CDR3 sequence: CVSTPGPQNTEAFF. The CDR3 coding sequence is TGTGTCAGCACTCCGGGACCGCAGAACACTGAAGCTTTCTTT.

The CDR3 bases are TGCAGTGCCGGAGGGGGAGTGAATCAGCCCCAGCATTTT. Its protein product is CSAGGGVNQPQHF. The chain joins TRBV29-1 to TRBJ1-5; TRBD1 is a possible D gene (6 bases). Looked up from germline, CDR1 is SQVTM and CDR2 is ANQGSEA. The CDR3 covers 13 residues. The whole variable domain, remainder taken from reference TRBV29-1 and TRBJ1-5, is SAVISQKPSRDICQRGTSLTIQCQVDSQVTMMFWYRQQPGQSLTLIATANQGSEATYESGFVIDKFPISRPNLTFSTLTVSNMSPEDSSIYLCSAGGGVNQPQHFGDGTRLSIL.

In this sample, this clonotype turned up once. The CDR3 does not close with the conserved phenylalanine or tryptophan, likely indicating a read error. V gene TRBV10-3 combines with J gene TRBJ2-3, with D tentatively TRBD2 (6 bases). The CDR3 runs to 13 residues. The V and J ends lost 11 bases and 3 bases respectively, with 15 bases between them. Germline CDR1 and CDR2: ENHRY and SYGVKD. The DNA of the CDR3 is TGTGCCGTCGCCTGGGGGGTGACAGATACGCAGTATCTT. Encoded protein: CAVAWGVTDTQYL.

V is TRBV6-1 and J is TRBJ1-5; 8 bases are a match to TRBD1. Germline loops: CDR1 MNHNS, CDR2 SASEGT. CDR3 length equals 15 residues. V lost 10 bases, J lost 0 bases, and 8 bases stayed unmatched. As DNA, the CDR3 is TGTGCCAACAGGGGACAGGCTAATAGCAATCAGCCCCAGCATTTT. Translating gives CANRGQANSNQPQHF.

In regard to this clonotype: This may be a read error: a much more frequent sequence differs by one nucleotide. CDR3: CAISWGLAGVDTGGLFF. The DNA for the CDR3 is TGTGCCATCAGTTGGGGACTAGCGGGAGTTGACACCGGGGGGCTGTTTTTT. The V call is TRBV10-3, the J call TRBJ2-2, with 14 bases aligning to TRBD2. CDR1 and CDR2 from the germline V gene are ENHRY and SYGVKD. This CDR3 is 17 amino acids long.

This chain links TRBV30 with TRBJ1-5; TRBD1 is a possible D gene (6 bases). The CDR3 spans 15 residues. The V gene's germline CDR1 is GTSNPN and CDR2 SVGIG (reference sequence). The V end was cut by 2 bases, the J end by 7 bases, with 18 bases between. The CDR3 nucleotides are TGTGCCTGGAGTCTACGAGAGGGGGTGGGGCAGCCCCAGCATTTT. It translates to CAWSLREGVGQPQHF.

Points on this clonotype: A single base separates this from a much larger clone, so it may be a read error. This is likely a read error, given that the CDR3 carries no conserved phenylalanine or tryptophan at its end. The rearrangement links TRBV6-1 to TRBJ2-7; D is undetermined. The V gene lost 4 bases and the J gene lost 1 base, with 11 bases spanning the gap. Germline CDR1 is MNHNS and CDR2 is SASEGT. This CDR3 comprises 14 residues. The CDR3 DNA reads as TGTGCCAGCAGTGCTTTTGGGGTTTCCTACGAGCAGTACTCC. Amino acids: CASSAFGVSYEQYS.

The genes are TRBV11-1 and TRBJ2-1; the D gene is possibly TRBD2 (5 bases). Germline CDR1 and CDR2: SGHAT and FQDESV (reference sequence). The CDR3 consists of 15 residues. The germline V and J ends were trimmed by 4 bases and 4 bases, with 14 bases remaining between them. The CDR3 is CASSSLSGGYNEQFF. For the CDR3, the DNA is TGTGCCAGCAGCTCCCTCTCTGGAGGATACAATGAGCAGTTCTTC.

This clonotype was picked up many times. This chain uses TRBV10-1 with TRBJ2-1; the D is unclear. V gave up 4 bases and J gave up 0 bases, with 7 bases separating them. This CDR3 spans 14 amino acids. From germline, CDR1 is WNHNN and CDR2 SYGVQD (reference sequence). The CDR3 here is CASSARSSYNEQFF. CDR3 nucleotide sequence: TGCGCCAGCAGTGCTAGGAGCTCCTACAATGAGCAGTTCTTC.

The rearrangement uses TRBV12-3 or TRBV12-4 and TRBJ2-7, with D tentatively TRBD1 or TRBD2 (5 bases each). The CDR3 totals 15 residues. V lost 5 bases and J 2 bases, leaving 16 bases between the germline ends. The DNA of the CDR3 is TGTGCCAGCAGTCCCTCCGGGGCAACCGCCTACGAGCAGTACTTC. Amino acids: CASSPSGATAYEQYF.

This clonotype appeared many times. This rearrangement joins TRBV6-1 to TRBJ2-3; D gene ambiguous. The CDR3 is 11 residues long. Trimming shortened V by 5 bases and J by 5 bases, and 5 bases separated the two germline ends. Germline lookup yields CDR1 MNHNS and CDR2 SASEGT. The DNA of the CDR3 is TGTGCCAGCAGTTTAATAGATACGCAGTATTTT. Translating it yields CASSLIDTQYF.

CDR3 sequence (DNA): TGTGCCAGCAGTCCCCCCCCCGACAACCGGAGCCTCCACTTT. Its translation: CASSPPPDNRSLHF. The chain combines TRBV28 with TRBJ1-6; the D is unclear. From germline, CDR1 is MDHEN and CDR2 SYDVKM. The CDR3 has 14 residues. The V end lost 5 bases, the J end lost 15 bases, and 20 bases lay between the germline ends. The whole variable domain, remainder taken from reference TRBV28 and TRBJ1-6, is DVKVTQSSRYLVKRTGEKVFLECVQDMDHENMFWYRQDPGLGLRLIYFSYDVKMKEKGDIPEGYSVSREKKERFSLILESASTNQTSMYLCASSPPPDNRSLHFGNGTRLTVT.

About this clonotype itself: Just one base apart from a much larger clone, this may be a read error. The chain carries TRBV5-5 and TRBJ2-1; 8 nucleotides match TRBD2. Germline lookup yields CDR1 SGHKS and CDR2 YYEKEE (reference sequence). The CDR3 runs 15 residues. Trimming cost V 4 bases and J 7 bases; bases outside gene matches: 10. The CDR3 DNA sequence: TGTGCCAGCAGCGTGACGAATAGCGGGATTAATGAGCAGTTCTTC. As protein: CASSVTNSGINEQFF.

On this clonotype itself: A read error may be the cause here, since a much bigger clone is one base away. The chain couples TRBV6-2 or TRBV6-3 to TRBJ2-6, with 10 positions matching TRBD2. The CDR3 contains 17 residues. Germline V gene data show CDR1 as MNHEY and CDR2 as SVGEGT. CDR3 nucleotides: TGTGCCAGCAGTGGGCTAGCGGGAGTTTCTGGGGTCAACGTCCTGACTTTC. Residues: CASSGLAGVSGVNVLTF.

The V gene is TRBV5-1, the J gene TRBJ2-7; D remains unclear. Trimming removed 0 bases from V and 0 bases from J, with 7 bases in between. Germline CDR1 reads SGHRS; CDR2 reads YFSETQ. CDR3 length equals 14 residues. Here the CDR3 reads CASSLEVGSYEQYF. CDR3 nucleotide sequence: TGCGCCAGCAGCTTGGAAGTGGGCTCCTACGAGCAGTACTTC.

This clonotype was seen a handful of times. This sequence may be a read error, since a much larger clone differs from it by one base. This CDR3 fails to terminate in the conserved phenylalanine or tryptophan, so it likely reflects a read error. The chain has TRBV29-1 and TRBJ1-1, with D unclear. The CDR3 sequence is 10 residues long. V was pared by 5 bases and J by 5 bases, with 6 bases between. CDR1 is SQVTM and CDR2 is ANQGSEA in the germline V gene. The CDR3 here is CSVRETEAFL. Written as DNA, the CDR3 is TGCAGCGTTCGGGAGACTGAAGCTTTCTTA.

Points on this clonotype: A much larger clone differs by one base, so this may be a read error. V and J are TRBV4-2 and TRBJ1-1; D is possibly TRBD1 (5 bases). Germline V gene lookup returns CDR1 LGHNA and CDR2 YNFKEQ. This CDR3 comprises 16 residues. This CDR3 reads CASSQLRGGRNTESFF. CDR3 sequence (DNA): TGTGCCAGCAGCCAATTAAGGGGAGGGAGGAACACTGAATCTTTCTTT.

This clonotype was counted many times. V is TRBV6-6 and J is TRBJ2-7, with TRBD2 matching 8 bases. The CDR3 runs 14 residues. Per germline, CDR1 MNHNY and CDR2 SVGAGI (reference sequence). The V segment lost 4 bases and the J segment 4 bases; nucleotides outside the gene matches: 6. DNA of the CDR3: TGTGCCAGCAGTTCGAGTAGCGGGGCTTACGAGCAGTACTTC. Protein product: CASSSSSGAYEQYF.

Concerning this clonotype: The conserved phenylalanine or tryptophan normally closing the CDR3 is absent here, so this likely arose from a read error. This chain connects TRBV6-5 to TRBJ2-1; possibly TRBD2 for D (5 bases). With 7 bases removed from V and 8 bases from J, the gap between germline ends came to 15 bases. This CDR3 is 13 amino acids long. Germline CDR1 is MNHEY and CDR2 is SVGAGI. CDR3 amino acids: CASNGGTYDEQFL. CDR3 in DNA: TGTGCCAGCAATGGAGGAACATACGATGAGCAGTTCTTA.

In the case of this clonotype: A much bigger clone sits one base away, suggesting this may be a read error. This chain links TRBV10-1 with TRBJ2-1; D is unresolved. The germline V gene has CDR1 WNHNN and CDR2 SYGVQD (reference sequence). V was shortened by 0 bases and J by 10 bases, with 13 bases between the two germline ends. The CDR3 is 14 residues long. Written as DNA, the CDR3 is TGCGCCAGCAGTGAGTCAATCAGTATGGGCGAGCAGTTCTTC. Amino acids: CASSESISMGEQFF.

About this clonotype: Just one base apart from a much larger clone, this may be a read error. The chain uses TRBV5-4 and TRBJ2-1; no firm D call. Germline V gene lookup returns CDR1 SGHNT and CDR2 YYREEE (reference sequence). CDR3 length: 16 amino acids. The CDR3 protein is CVSSLFGQASYNEQFF. The CDR3 bases are TGTGTCAGCAGCTTGTTTGGTCAGGCGTCCTACAATGAGCAGTTCTTC.

This clonotype was found many times. This chain connects TRBV14 to TRBJ2-2; D gene unclear. Between the trimmed V and J ends, which lost 6 bases and 7 bases, there was a span of 6 bases. Germline values: CDR1 SGHDN, CDR2 FVKESK. The CDR3 runs 11 residues. The CDR3 DNA reads TGTGCCAGCAGAGGATTCGGGGAGCTGTTTTTT. Amino acid sequence: CASRGFGELFF.

As regards this clonotype: This may stem from a read error, because a much larger clone lies one nucleotide away. This rearrangement joins TRBV11-1 to TRBJ1-2; D remains ambiguous. Trimming pared 4 bases from V and 6 bases from J, leaving 15 bases between. In germline, CDR1 is SGHAT, CDR2 FQDESV (reference sequence). The CDR3 sequence is 14 residues long. The CDR3 bases are TGTGCCAGCAGCTCCGAGCCGATCTCTAATGGCTACACCTTC. Its protein is CASSSEPISNGYTF.

About this clonotype itself: One junction end does not reproduce the germline sequence, and a read error may be involved. The CDR3 coding sequence is TGTGCCAGCGGTTACTCGGGACAGGGGGCGGGAACCGGGGAGCTGTTTTTT. This codes for CASGYSGQGAGTGELFF. This chain links TRBV6-6 with TRBJ2-2, with 12 nucleotides matching TRBD1. Germline CDR1 is MNHNY and CDR2 is SVGAGI (reference sequence). The CDR3 is made up of 17 amino acids.